One sample yielded the 17 T cell receptor beta chains listed below, sequenced in a study of blood T cell repertoires in COVID-19. Assay used: immunoSEQ multiplex PCR; TCRdb lists only in-frame clones, some missing. The repertoire has about 270,000 clones, around four fifths of them found once; the top ten carry approximately 3.8%. Sequencing was performed on peripheral blood. All receptors come from a woman between 50 and 59 years old with active or convalescent COVID-19.

The chain couples TRBV18 to TRBJ1-1, with a weak D call TRBD1 (5 bases). V was shortened by 3 bases and J by 10 bases, with 15 bases between the two germline ends. The CDR3 totals 13 residues. The germline CDR1 and CDR2 sequences are KGHSH and LQKENI. CDR3 coding DNA: TGTGCCAGCTCACCCCCGGGGGAGGGCGCAGCTTTCTTT. This encodes CASSPPGEGAAFF.

This chain links TRBV4-2 with TRBJ2-1; TRBD2 matches 8 bases. Germline V gene lookup returns CDR1 LGHNA and CDR2 YNFKEQ. This CDR3 comprises 14 residues. V was clipped by 3 bases and J by 6 bases; unmatched bases: 4. The CDR3 bases are TGTGCCAGCAGCCAGGCGCTAGCGGGCAATGAGCAGTTCTTC. This encodes CASSQALAGNEQFF.

The rearrangement uses TRBV21-1 and TRBJ2-5; the listed D gene, TRBD1, was not tested against the DNA. TRBV21-1 is reported as a pseudogene. The CDR3 length is 16 residues. CDR3 in amino acids: CASGTIRPEWQETQYF. The CDR3 DNA reads as TGTGCCAGCGGGACAATCAGACCCGAATGGCAAGAGACCCAGTACTTC.

The chain carries TRBV19 and TRBJ1-5, with D perhaps matching TRBD1 (5 bases). Trimming shortened V by 4 bases and J by 0 bases, and 16 bases separated the two germline ends. CDR3 length: 17 amino acids. CDR1 is LNHDA and CDR2 is SQIVND in the germline V gene (reference sequence). As DNA, the CDR3 is TGTGCCAGTAGTAAGGGGAAAGGGGCCTATAGCAATCAGCCCCAGCATTTT. This codes for CASSKGKGAYSNQPQHF.

V is TRBV24-1 and J is TRBJ1-5, with D possibly being TRBD1 (6 bases). Germline V gene lookup returns CDR1 KGHDR and CDR2 SFDVKD. V gave up 6 bases and J gave up 0 bases, with 8 bases separating them. The CDR3 sequence is 14 residues long. This CDR3 is CATSPGVSNQPQHF. The CDR3 DNA reads as TGTGCCACCAGTCCAGGGGTTAGCAATCAGCCCCAGCATTTT.

This clone was recorded once. DNA of the CDR3: TGCGCCAGCAGCTCTGGACAGACCGCTGGAAACACCATATATTTT. As protein: CASSSGQTAGNTIYF. The chain employs TRBV5-1 and TRBJ1-3; D might be TRBD1 (6 bases). Germline V gene data show CDR1 as SGHRS and CDR2 as YFSETQ. V was trimmed by 3 bases and J by 2 bases, leaving 12 bases between them. The CDR3 is 15 residues long.

The rearrangement uses TRBV2 and TRBJ2-7, with 10 bases lining up with TRBD2. V shed 6 bases, J shed 5 bases, and the junction held 10 bases outside the gene matches. The CDR3 length is 15 residues. Germline V CDR1 and CDR2: SNHLY, FYNNEI. The chain's CDR3 is CASREKAGGSHEQYF. The DNA for the CDR3 is TGTGCCAGCAGGGAAAAAGCGGGAGGGTCCCACGAGCAGTACTTC.

This sequence joins TRBV28 and TRBJ1-1; TRBD1 agrees at 7 bases. This CDR3 has 15 residues. Germline V CDR1 and CDR2: MDHEN, SYDVKM. Unmatched junction bases numbered 10, after V lost 5 bases and J lost 4 bases. CDR3 loop: CASSLNRGRVTEAFF. CDR3 bases: TGTGCCAGCAGTCTCAACAGGGGAAGGGTCACTGAAGCTTTCTTT.

The chain combines TRBV18 with TRBJ1-4; 7 bases fit TRBD1. The CDR3 sequence is 16 residues long. CDR1 and CDR2 from the germline V gene are KGHSH and LQKENI. V shed 0 bases, J shed 3 bases, and the junction held 4 bases outside the gene matches. The CDR3 DNA sequence: TGTGCCAGCTCACCACCGAGGGGACAGTCTAATGAAAAACTGTTTTTT. Encoded protein: CASSPPRGQSNEKLFF.

The gene calls are TRBV25-1 and TRBJ2-1; TRBD1 aligns across 9 bases. Germline-derived CDR1 and CDR2 are MGHDK and SYGVNS. V gave up 5 bases and J gave up 8 bases; unmatched junction bases: 7. The length of the CDR3 is 14 residues. CDR3 nucleotides: TGTGCCAGCAGTCCCGGGACAGGGTTATATGAGCAGTTCTTC. Its protein product is CASSPGTGLYEQFF.

The chain combines TRBV7-9 with TRBJ1-5, with a weak D call TRBD1 (5 bases). CDR3 length equals 17 residues. With 1 base removed from V and 0 bases from J, the gap between germline ends came to 13 bases. Germline CDR1 is SEHNR and CDR2 is FQNEAQ (reference sequence). The DNA for the CDR3 is TGTGCCAGCAGCTTAGTTCGGGGGTCCTATAGCAATCAGCCCCAGCATTTT. Translating it yields CASSLVRGSYSNQPQHF.

Concerning this clone itself: Other DNA sequences in this specimen translate into the identical CDR3. The chain carries TRBV6-2 or TRBV6-3 and TRBJ2-5, with a possible D match to TRBD2 (5 bases). The CDR3 is 12 amino acids. V lost 6 bases, J lost 3 bases, and 8 bases lay in between. Germline CDR1 and CDR2: MNHEY and SVGEGT. The CDR3 reads CASSPGEETQYF. Written as DNA, the CDR3 is TGTGCCAGCAGCCCCGGGGAAGAGACCCAGTACTTC.

The gene calls are TRBV7-8 and TRBJ1-2; D is unresolved. The germline CDR1 and CDR2 sequences are SGHVS and FQNEAQ. CDR3 length: 13 residues. The V gene lost 0 bases and the J gene lost 6 bases, with 8 bases spanning the gap. CDR3 residues: CASSLAAGNGYTF. The CDR3 DNA sequence: TGTGCCAGCAGCTTAGCGGCCGGGAATGGCTACACCTTC.

Of note for this clone: This specimen includes other DNA sequences encoding the same CDR3. The J gene is TRBJ1-1, the V gene TRBV25-1, with unresolved D. CDR3 length: 12 amino acids. V dropped 6 bases and J dropped 7 bases, with 12 bases sitting between them. CDR1 is MGHDK, CDR2 SYGVNS, per germline. The CDR3 reads CASSDVRSEAFF. The CDR3 nucleotides read TGTGCCAGCAGCGATGTGAGGAGTGAAGCTTTCTTT. Full variable domain (outside the CDR3, taken from reference TRBV25-1 and TRBJ1-1): EADIYQTPRYLVIGTGKKITLECSQTMGHDKMYWYQQDPGMELHLIHYSYGVNSTEKGDLSSESTVSRIRTEHFPLTLESARPSHTSQYLCASSDVRSEAFFGQGTRLTVV.

The chain recombines TRBV9 with TRBJ2-2; D perhaps matches TRBD2 (5 bases). The CDR3 contains 15 residues. The germline V gene encodes CDR1 SGDLS and CDR2 YYNGEE. Trimming stripped 4 bases from V and 2 bases from J, with 12 bases between. The CDR3 DNA sequence: TGTGCCAGCAGCCCCGCACCGGGAAACACCGGGGAGCTGTTTTTT. Translating it yields CASSPAPGNTGELFF. The full variable domain, rest sourced from reference TRBV9 and TRBJ2-2, is DSGVTQTPKHLITATGQRVTLRCSPRSGDLSVYWYQQSLDQGLQFLIQYYNGEERAKGNILERFSAQQFPDLHSELNLSSLELGDSALYFCASSPAPGNTGELFFGEGSRLTVL.

The chain recombines TRBV7-6 with TRBJ2-1; 8 nucleotides align to TRBD1. There are 16 residues in the CDR3. Germline trimming cut 4 bases from V and 8 bases from J; bases unmatched to any gene: 13. CDR1 and CDR2 from the germline V gene are SGHVS and FNYEAQ. The CDR3 loop is CASSSTGVTHSDEQFF. The CDR3 DNA follows: TGTGCCAGCAGCTCGACAGGGGTGACCCACTCGGATGAGCAGTTCTTC.

J is TRBJ2-7 and V is TRBV5-1; 9 nucleotides line up with TRBD1. Losses at the gene ends were 2 bases for V and 5 bases for J; bases not matched to a gene: 8. The CDR3 spans 15 residues. Germline lookup yields CDR1 SGHRS and CDR2 YFSETQ. The CDR3 DNA sequence: TGCGCCAGCAGCTTAACCGGGACAGGGCAGGACGAGCAGTACTTC. Its translation: CASSLTGTGQDEQYF.